The T cell receptor (beta chain) under discussion was sequenced for a study of T cell responses to AZD1222 COVID-19 vaccine. Whole-study context: Second-dose recipients at about 4 or about 12 weeks were treated as one pooled group. Whole-study results and caveats: Targets within unmutated variant regions were reportedly found for nearly half of spike-specific TCRs. Baseline antibody screening turned up just five to seven seropositive AZD1222 recipients. Possibly, clonal diversity was underestimated; donors were largely white British and included more females.

Germline V gene sequence: CDR1 MGHRA, CDR2 YSYEKL. The CDR3 has 21 residues. V gave up 0 bases and J gave up 0 bases, with 24 bases separating them. About this clone: Its antigen is still unknown.

Method: immunoSEQ multiplex PCR; TCRdb's copy keeps in-frame clones and lacks some. The sample gives about 150,000 clones, roughly 89% of which show up once; roughly 5% is in the top ten. The origin of this receptor is an adult in good health. The chain is built from TRBV4-1 and TRBJ1-3; no clear D. This specimen was peripheral blood, taken on day 0 of AZD1222 vaccination. CDR3 bases: TGCGCCAGCAGCCAAGAAGGACGAATACAAAAGGGCTTTGACTCTGGAAACACCATATATTTT. This sequence encodes CASSQEGRIQKGFDSGNTIYF.